The source of this T cell receptor beta chain is a study of human T cells and chemical hapten exposure. This clonotype has at least ten counts. One entry per CDR3 protein results from TCRdb running MiXCR on the RACE reads. The profile shows tens of thousands of distinct CDR3 sequences, 10% to 11% of them singletons. Time point: pre-sensitization, week 0. As to treatment: therapeutic diphenylcyclopropenone sensitization with weekly scalp DPC. Deletions cut 8 bases from V and 3 bases from J, with 11 bases between. CDR1 and CDR2 (germline): MNHEY, SMNVEV (reference sequence). The CDR3 contains 12 residues.

Sequencing was performed on whole blood, taken in connection with sensitization to the hapten diphenylcyclopropenone (DPC). This chain connects TRBV27 to TRBJ2-7, with D tentatively TRBD1 (5 bases). This clonotype was obtained from a woman aged 45-65 years with alopecia areata. Some clones in this sample may be carry-over from other donors' samples. CDR3 region: CASGRGYYEQYF. CDR3 coding DNA: TGTGCCAGCGGTAGGGGCTACTACGAGCAGTACTTC.